The source of this T cell receptor beta chain is a study of shared clonotypes between healthy human individuals. Study-wide results and caveats: Generation probability values for non-shared clonotypes were lower than those for clonotypes shared by all four donors. Sampling was confined to blood; repertoires within tissues likely differ.

On this clone: Its antigen is currently unknown.

Germline CDR1 is SNHLY and CDR2 is FYNNEI. This CDR3 comprises 14 residues. V lost 5 bases and J lost 0, with 11 bases in between. The protocol was immunoSEQ multiplex PCR, while the TCRdb copy is restricted to in-frame clones and leaves out a portion. This sample yields under 600,000 clones, of which about 96% are seen a single time; about 0.059% belongs to the top ten. Donors, healthy HIV-negative adults, lacked recent acute infections or vaccinations. The TCR was taken from a woman aged 25 to 45 in good health. The specimen was naive CD4+ T cells sorted from blood. Subset denoted: CD45RA+ positively selected. The chain employs TRBV2 and TRBJ2-7, with D uncertain. The CDR3 spells CASSFTKGSYEQYF. The CDR3 DNA reads as TGTGCCAGCAGTTTTACCAAGGGCTCCTACGAGCAGTACTTC.